The 20 T cell receptor beta chains below all came from one sample that was sequenced in a study of cytomegalovirus exposure and HLA in healthy donors (TCRdb year 2017). Library preparation used the immunoSEQ multiplex PCR assay. For the multiplex PCR, a mixture combining 60 forward primers for TCR Vbeta segments and 13 reverse primers for TCR Jbeta segments was used. TCRdb took over this immuneACCESS table, retaining in-frame rearrangements with V and J assigned. Such tables are incomplete; in checked studies, under half of the missing clones stem from an unresolved V gene, and the remainder is unexplained. This sample has roughly 87,000 clones in its table, and roughly 77% of those were observed once. The ten largest make up roughly 14% of the sample. The sequenced sample was PBMCs. The receptor source for this set is a woman between 40 and 55 years old in good health and CMV-seropositive.

The chain has TRBV30 and TRBJ1-1; tentative D call: TRBD1 (5 bases). Trimming took 5 bases from V and 0 from J, leaving 13 bases between them. Germline CDR1 reads GTSNPN; CDR2 reads SVGIG (reference sequence). This CDR3 is 14 amino acids long. The CDR3 spells CAWGGEQVNTEAFF. CDR3 nucleotide sequence: TGTGCCTGGGGCGGTGAACAGGTGAACACTGAAGCTTTCTTT.

There are a few counts of this clone. The chain combines TRBV6-5 with TRBJ2-1; D unresolved. This CDR3 contains 15 residues. Deletions cut 2 bases from V and 0 bases from J, with 8 bases between. Germline values: CDR1 MNHEY, CDR2 SVGAGI. CDR3 sequence: CASSYHPSSYNEQFF. CDR3 nucleotide sequence: TGTGCCAGCAGTTACCATCCTAGCTCCTACAATGAGCAGTTCTTC.

The J gene is TRBJ2-1, the V gene TRBV10-1; the match to TRBD2 covers 9 bases. The CDR3 is made up of 16 amino acids. The trim removed 0 bases at V and 8 bases at J, leaving 8 bases unmatched. From germline, CDR1 is WNHNN and CDR2 SYGVQD (reference sequence). The CDR3 loop is CASSESVREGIDEQFF. The CDR3 DNA reads as TGCGCCAGCAGTGAGTCGGTGCGGGAGGGCATTGATGAGCAGTTCTTC.

V and J are TRBV27 and TRBJ2-3; 8 nucleotides line up with TRBD2. Per the germline V gene, CDR1 is MNHEY and CDR2 is SMNVEV (reference sequence). The CDR3 has 16 amino acids. V lost 3 bases and J lost 5; bases outside the gene matches: 10. Here the CDR3 DNA reads TGTGCCAGCAGTTTGAATAGCGGGACCGTGGGAGATACGCAGTATTTT. The encoded protein is CASSLNSGTVGDTQYF.

The V gene is TRBV19, the J gene TRBJ1-1; TRBD1 is a possible D gene (6 bases). Trimming shortened V by 0 bases and J by 5 bases, and 16 bases separated the two germline ends. CDR3 length: 16 residues. Germline CDR1 and CDR2: LNHDA and SQIVND (reference sequence). DNA for the CDR3: TGTGCCAGTAGTATAGACCCGGACAGCGCTGGGACTGAAGCTTTCTTT. Residues: CASSIDPDSAGTEAFF.

This clone was detected only once. The J gene is TRBJ2-3, the V gene TRBV9; a weak D match, TRBD1 (6 bases). The V gene lost 0 bases and the J gene lost 0 bases, with 11 bases spanning the gap. Germline V CDR1 and CDR2: SGDLS, YYNGEE. The CDR3 is made up of 16 amino acids. DNA of the CDR3: TGTGCCAGCAGCGTAGAAGGGGGTGGTAGCACAGATACGCAGTATTTT. This codes for CASSVEGGGSTDTQYF.

V is TRBV9 and J is TRBJ1-5; D is unresolved. The CDR3 totals 14 residues. The ends were cut back, 3 bases at V and 1 base at J, with 8 bases in the middle. Germline V lookup: CDR1 SGDLS, CDR2 YYNGEE. CDR3 in DNA: TGTGCCAGCAGCGCCGACATCAGCAATCAGCCCCAGCATTTT. Protein: CASSADISNQPQHF.

The chain links TRBV19 to TRBJ2-4; possibly TRBD1 for D (5 bases). Germline V gene lookup returns CDR1 LNHDA and CDR2 SQIVND (reference sequence). V lost 2 bases and J lost 10, with 6 bases in between. The CDR3 is 11 residues long. CDR3: CASSINRIQYF. DNA of the CDR3: TGTGCCAGTAGTATAAACAGGATTCAGTACTTC.

The genes are TRBV19 and TRBJ2-1; TRBD2 is a possible D gene (5 bases). The germline gives CDR1 LNHDA, CDR2 SQIVND (reference sequence). This CDR3 comprises 16 residues. Trimming stripped 1 base from V and 2 bases from J, with 12 bases between. CDR3 residues: CASSIGGRVTYNEQFF. DNA of the CDR3: TGTGCCAGTAGTATAGGTGGGAGAGTAACCTACAATGAGCAGTTCTTC. The full variable domain, completed using reference TRBV19 and TRBJ2-1, is DGGITQSPKYLFRKEGQNVTLSCEQNLNHDAMYWYRQDPGQGLRLIYYSQIVNDFQKGDIAEGYSVSREKKESFPLTVTSAQKNPTAFYLCASSIGGRVTYNEQFFGPGTRLTVL.

The chain is built from TRBV21-1 and TRBJ1-2; TRBD1, the table's D call, was not compared with the DNA. TRBV21-1 corresponds to a pseudogene. The CDR3 consists of 15 residues. The CDR3 loop is CASSRGQGADYGYTF. Written as DNA, the CDR3 is TGTGCCAGCAGCAGAGGACAGGGGGCCGACTATGGCTACACCTTC.

The chain joins TRBV6-5 to TRBJ1-6; maybe TRBD1 (6 bases). This CDR3 spans 15 amino acids. Trimming left V 6 bases short and J 1 base short, with 10 bases between. Germline lookup yields CDR1 MNHEY and CDR2 SVGAGI. The CDR3 reads CASRSQGSYNSPLHF. CDR3 nucleotides: TGTGCCAGCAGATCTCAGGGGTCCTATAATTCACCCCTCCACTTT.

The rearrangement joins TRBV5-1 to TRBJ2-7, with a tentative D call TRBD1 (5 bases). This CDR3 region has 15 residues. Germline CDR1 reads SGHRS; CDR2 reads YFSETQ. The germline V and J ends were trimmed by 2 bases and 7 bases, with 19 bases remaining between them. The CDR3 is CASSFQGPTMGEQYF. In DNA, the CDR3 is TGCGCCAGCAGCTTCCAGGGCCCGACCATGGGGGAGCAGTACTTC.

The chain recombines TRBV28 with TRBJ2-7, with 7 bases identical to TRBD1. V dropped 8 bases and J dropped 3; count of bases not matched to a gene: 13. The germline CDR1 and CDR2 sequences are MDHEN and SYDVKM. The CDR3 sequence is 15 residues long. The CDR3 coding sequence is TGTGCCAGCTTAACCAATACAGGGGCGGTCTACGAGCAGTACTTC. This translates into CASLTNTGAVYEQYF.

This rearrangement joins TRBV19 to TRBJ1-5, with TRBD1 as a possible D gene (5 bases). The CDR3 runs to 15 residues. The V and J ends lost 1 base and 5 bases respectively, with 12 bases between them. The germline CDR1 and CDR2 sequences are LNHDA and SQIVND (reference sequence). The CDR3 region has the DNA TGTGCCAGTAGTATAGTCGGGGGACCTTATCAGCCCCAGCATTTT. This encodes CASSIVGGPYQPQHF.

This chain joins TRBV28 and TRBJ1-2, with a weak D call TRBD1 (5 bases). Germline CDR1 and CDR2: MDHEN and SYDVKM. The V and J ends lost 2 bases and 5 bases respectively, with 15 bases between them. The CDR3 runs to 15 residues. CDR3 residues: CASSLGGGSRYGYTF. DNA for the CDR3: TGTGCCAGCAGTTTAGGGGGAGGGAGTAGGTATGGCTACACCTTC.

The gene calls are TRBV6-6 and TRBJ2-7; D might be TRBD2 (6 bases). The CDR3 contains 16 residues. Per germline, CDR1 MNHNY and CDR2 SVGAGI (reference sequence). V was cut by 5 bases and J by 2 bases, with 19 bases left in between. The CDR3 DNA follows: TGTGCCAGCAGTCCATCGGCCTACGGACTAACCTACGAGCAGTACTTC. This codes for CASSPSAYGLTYEQYF.

Here the CDR3 DNA reads TGCGCCAGCAGCCTCGCCCCAGGGGATGAGCAGTTCTTC. The encoded protein is CASSLAPGDEQFF. The V gene is TRBV4-3, the J gene TRBJ2-1; tentative D call: TRBD1 (6 bases). The CDR3 has 13 amino acids. Trimming took off 4 bases at V and 8 bases at J, with 12 bases between the two ends. In germline, CDR1 is LGHNA, CDR2 YSLEER.

This chain connects TRBV19 to TRBJ1-3, with D hard to call. V was cut by 5 bases and J by 3 bases, with 11 bases left in between. Germline values: CDR1 LNHDA, CDR2 SQIVND (reference sequence). This CDR3 region has 14 residues. This CDR3 reads CASSGGHGGNTIYF. CDR3 DNA: TGTGCCAGTAGTGGAGGGCATGGTGGAAACACCATATATTTT.

V gene TRBV4-2 combines with J gene TRBJ1-2; D might be TRBD1 (5 bases). The CDR3 consists of 16 residues. V was clipped by 4 bases and J by 0 bases, with 15 bases between them. In germline, CDR1 is LGHNA, CDR2 YNFKEQ. Here the CDR3 DNA reads TGTGCCAGCAGCCCGGTGGGGCAGACGGCTAACTATGGCTACACCTTC. Amino acids: CASSPVGQTANYGYTF.

J is TRBJ1-4 and V is TRBV19; unclear D gene. Per germline, CDR1 LNHDA and CDR2 SQIVND (reference sequence). V lost 1 base and J lost 6, with 9 bases in between. The CDR3 consists of 14 residues. CDR3 bases: TGTGCCAGTAGTATAGCCTCGTCGGATGAAAAACTGTTTTTT. Encoded protein: CASSIASSDEKLFF.